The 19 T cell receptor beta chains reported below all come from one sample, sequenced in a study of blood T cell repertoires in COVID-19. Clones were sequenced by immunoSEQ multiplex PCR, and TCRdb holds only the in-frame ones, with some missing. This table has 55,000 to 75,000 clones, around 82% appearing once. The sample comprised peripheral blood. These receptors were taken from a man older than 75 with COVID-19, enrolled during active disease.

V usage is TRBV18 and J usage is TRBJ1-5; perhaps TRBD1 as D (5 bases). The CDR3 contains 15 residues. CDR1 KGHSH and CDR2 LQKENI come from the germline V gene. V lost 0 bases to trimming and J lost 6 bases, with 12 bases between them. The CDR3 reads CASSPPLGGGQPQHF. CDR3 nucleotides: TGTGCCAGCTCACCACCGCTGGGGGGAGGTCAGCCCCAGCATTTT.

The CDR3 protein is CASSEYLGVGQGSGGYTF. In DNA form, the CDR3 reads TGTGCCAGCAGTGAATATTTGGGGGTGGGACAGGGGTCAGGCGGCTACACCTTC. The V gene is TRBV25-1, the J gene TRBJ1-2; TRBD1 matches at 10 bases. This CDR3 has 18 amino acids. Germline lookup yields CDR1 MGHDK and CDR2 SYGVNS. The ends lost 0 bases at V and 8 bases at J; junction bases unmatched: 15.

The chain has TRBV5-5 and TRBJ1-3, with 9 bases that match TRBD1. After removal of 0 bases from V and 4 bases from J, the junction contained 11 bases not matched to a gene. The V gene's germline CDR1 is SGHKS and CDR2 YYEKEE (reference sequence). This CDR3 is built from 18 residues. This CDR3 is CASSLAEAETGGGNTIYF. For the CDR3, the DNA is TGTGCCAGCAGCTTGGCCGAGGCGGAGACAGGGGGAGGAAACACCATATATTTT.

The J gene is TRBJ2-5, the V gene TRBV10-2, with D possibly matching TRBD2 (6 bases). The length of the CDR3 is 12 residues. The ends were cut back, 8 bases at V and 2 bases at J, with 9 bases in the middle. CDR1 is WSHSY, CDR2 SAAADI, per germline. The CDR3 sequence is CASGLPQETQYF. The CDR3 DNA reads TGCGCCAGCGGACTACCACAAGAGACCCAGTACTTC.

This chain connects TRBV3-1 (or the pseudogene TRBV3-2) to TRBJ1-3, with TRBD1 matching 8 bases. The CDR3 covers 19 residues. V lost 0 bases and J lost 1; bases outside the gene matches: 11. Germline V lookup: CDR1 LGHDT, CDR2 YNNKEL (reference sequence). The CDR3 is CASSQDGQGEGPSGNTIYF. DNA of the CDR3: TGTGCCAGCAGCCAAGACGGACAGGGAGAGGGGCCTTCTGGAAACACCATATATTTT.

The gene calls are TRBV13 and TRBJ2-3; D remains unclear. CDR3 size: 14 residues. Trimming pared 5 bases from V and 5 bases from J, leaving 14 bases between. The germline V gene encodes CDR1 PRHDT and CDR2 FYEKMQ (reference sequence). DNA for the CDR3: TGTGCCAGCAGCGAAAGAGGAAGTGGAGATACGCAGTATTTT. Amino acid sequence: CASSERGSGDTQYF.

The CDR3 DNA is TGTGCCAGCAGCTCCTCTCCGGCAGGGGGACAGTACTTC. Its protein product is CASSSSPAGGQYF. The chain has TRBV7-2 and TRBJ2-7, with 7 bases aligning to TRBD1. The ends lost 4 bases at V and 10 bases at J; junction bases unmatched: 10. The CDR3 totals 13 residues. The germline CDR1 and CDR2 sequences are SGHTA and FQGNSA.

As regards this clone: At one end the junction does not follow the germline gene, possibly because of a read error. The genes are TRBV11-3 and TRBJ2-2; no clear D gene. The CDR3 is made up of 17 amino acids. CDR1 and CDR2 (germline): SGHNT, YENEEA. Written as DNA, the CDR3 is TGTGCCAGCAGCCTAGAAGCTCATGAAACGAACACCGGGGAGCTGTTTTTT. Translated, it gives CASSLEAHETNTGELFF. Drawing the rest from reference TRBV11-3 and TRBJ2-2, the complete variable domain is EAGVVQSPRYKIIEKKQPVAFWCNPISGHNTLYWYLQNLGQGPELLIRYENEEAVDDSQLPKDRFSAERLKGVDSTLKIQPAELGDSAVYLCASSLEAHETNTGELFFGEGSRLTVL.

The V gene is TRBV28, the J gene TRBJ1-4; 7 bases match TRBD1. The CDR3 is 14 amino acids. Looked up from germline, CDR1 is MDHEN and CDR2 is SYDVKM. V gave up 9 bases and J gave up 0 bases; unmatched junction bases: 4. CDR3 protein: CASEGASTNEKLFF. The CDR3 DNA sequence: TGTGCCAGTGAGGGGGCTTCAACTAATGAAAAACTGTTTTTT.

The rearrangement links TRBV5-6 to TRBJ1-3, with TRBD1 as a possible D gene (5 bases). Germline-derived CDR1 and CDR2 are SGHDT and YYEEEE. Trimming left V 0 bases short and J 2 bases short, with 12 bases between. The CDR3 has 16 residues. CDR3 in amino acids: CASSLARKGTGNTIYF. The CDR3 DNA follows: TGTGCCAGCAGCTTGGCCCGGAAGGGGACTGGAAACACCATATATTTT.

The CDR3: CASSYPRQGAGEQYF. CDR3 sequence (DNA): TGTGCCAGCAGTTACCCCCGACAGGGGGCGGGTGAGCAGTACTTC. The rearrangement joins TRBV6-2 or TRBV6-3 to TRBJ2-7; 10 bases align to TRBD1. This CDR3 is 15 amino acids long. CDR1 and CDR2 from the germline V gene are MNHEY and SVGEGT. V gave up 2 bases and J gave up 7 bases; unmatched junction bases: 8.

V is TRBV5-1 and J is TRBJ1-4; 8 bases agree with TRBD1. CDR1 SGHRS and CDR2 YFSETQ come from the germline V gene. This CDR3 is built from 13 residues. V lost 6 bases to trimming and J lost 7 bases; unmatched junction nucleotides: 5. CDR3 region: CASTETGAEKLFF. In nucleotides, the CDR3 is TGCGCCAGCACGGAGACAGGGGCTGAAAAACTGTTTTTT.

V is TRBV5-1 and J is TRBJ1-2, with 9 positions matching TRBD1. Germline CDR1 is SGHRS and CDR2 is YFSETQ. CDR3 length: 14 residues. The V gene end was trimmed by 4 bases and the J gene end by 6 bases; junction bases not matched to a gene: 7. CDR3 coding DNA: TGCGCCAGCAGCGACCAACAGGGGGCTGATGGCTACACCTTC. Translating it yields CASSDQQGADGYTF.

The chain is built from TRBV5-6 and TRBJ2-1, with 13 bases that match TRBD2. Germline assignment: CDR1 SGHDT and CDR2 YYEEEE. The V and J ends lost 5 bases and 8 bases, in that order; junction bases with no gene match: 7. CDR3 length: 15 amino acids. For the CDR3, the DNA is TGTGCCAGCAGTTCCGGGACTAGCGGGACGGATGAGCAGTTCTTC. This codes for CASSSGTSGTDEQFF.

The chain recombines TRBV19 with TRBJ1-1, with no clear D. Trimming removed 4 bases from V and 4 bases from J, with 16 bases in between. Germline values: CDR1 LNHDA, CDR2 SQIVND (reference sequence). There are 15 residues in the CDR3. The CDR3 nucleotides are TGTGCCAGTAGTACTAGCGCGGCTCATATCACTGAAGCTTTCTTT. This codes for CASSTSAAHITEAFF. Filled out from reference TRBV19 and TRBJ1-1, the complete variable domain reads DGGITQSPKYLFRKEGQNVTLSCEQNLNHDAMYWYRQDPGQGLRLIYYSQIVNDFQKGDIAEGYSVSREKKESFPLTVTSAQKNPTAFYLCASSTSAAHITEAFFGQGTRLTVV.

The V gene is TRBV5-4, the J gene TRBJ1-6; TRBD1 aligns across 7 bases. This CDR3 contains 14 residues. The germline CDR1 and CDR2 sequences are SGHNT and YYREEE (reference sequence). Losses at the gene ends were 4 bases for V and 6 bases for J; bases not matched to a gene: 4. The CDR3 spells CASSTGTANSPLHF. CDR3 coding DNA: TGTGCCAGCAGCACCGGGACAGCTAATTCACCCCTCCACTTT. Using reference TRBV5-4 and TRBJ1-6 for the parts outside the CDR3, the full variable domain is ETGVTQSPTHLIKTRGQQVTLRCSSQSGHNTVSWYQQALGQGPQFIFQYYREEENGRGNFPPRFSGLQFPNYSSELNVNALELDDSALYLCASSTGTANSPLHFGNGTRLTVT.

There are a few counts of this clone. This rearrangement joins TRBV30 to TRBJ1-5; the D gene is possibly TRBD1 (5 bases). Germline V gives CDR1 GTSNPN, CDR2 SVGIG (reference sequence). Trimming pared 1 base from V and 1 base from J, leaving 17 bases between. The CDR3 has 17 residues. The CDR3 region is CAWSAGREGWSNQPQHF. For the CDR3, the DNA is TGTGCCTGGAGTGCCGGCAGGGAGGGGTGGAGCAATCAGCCCCAGCATTTT.

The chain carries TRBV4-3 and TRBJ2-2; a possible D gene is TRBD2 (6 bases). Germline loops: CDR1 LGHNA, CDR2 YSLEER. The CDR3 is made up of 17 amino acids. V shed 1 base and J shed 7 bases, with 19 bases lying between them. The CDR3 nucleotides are TGCGCCAGCAGCCAAGTAACCCTCGGGGGAATAGTCGGGGAGCTGTTTTTT. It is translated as CASSQVTLGGIVGELFF.

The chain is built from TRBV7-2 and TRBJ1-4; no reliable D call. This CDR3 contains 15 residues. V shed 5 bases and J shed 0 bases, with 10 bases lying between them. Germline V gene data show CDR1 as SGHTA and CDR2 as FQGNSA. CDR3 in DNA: TGTGCCAGCAGCCCCCTTTCTGCAACTAATGAAAAACTGTTTTTT. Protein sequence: CASSPLSATNEKLFF.